These 12 T cell receptor beta chains originate from one sample sequenced in a study of blood T cell repertoires in COVID-19. Assay used: immunoSEQ multiplex PCR; TCRdb lists only in-frame clones, some missing. The sample holds approximately 140,000 clones, around 85% seen once. The sample taken for sequencing was peripheral blood. All receptors come from a woman aged 80 or over with acute or convalescent COVID-19.

The V gene is TRBV9, the J gene TRBJ1-1; D unresolved. The CDR3 contains 14 residues. The germline V and J ends were trimmed by 0 bases and 2 bases, with 8 bases remaining between them. CDR1 SGDLS and CDR2 YYNGEE come from the germline V gene. The CDR3 DNA reads as TGTGCCAGCAGCGTAGCGGGGTCCAACACTGAAGCTTTCTTT. It specifies CASSVAGSNTEAFF. Combining the CDR3 with reference TRBV9 and TRBJ1-1 gives the whole variable domain DSGVTQTPKHLITATGQRVTLRCSPRSGDLSVYWYQQSLDQGLQFLIQYYNGEERAKGNILERFSAQQFPDLHSELNLSSLELGDSALYFCASSVAGSNTEAFFGQGTRLTVV.

J is TRBJ2-5 and V is TRBV29-1; 10 bases fit TRBD2. The CDR3 extends over 14 amino acids. The V and J ends lost 4 bases and 5 bases, in that order; junction bases with no gene match: 7. Germline CDR1 and CDR2: SQVTM and ANQGSEA. In DNA, the CDR3 is TGCAGCGTTGCGGCTAGCGGGAGTAGGGAGACCCAGTACTTC. This encodes CSVAASGSRETQYF. The full variable domain, with the rest looked up from reference TRBV29-1 and TRBJ2-5, is SAVISQKPSRDICQRGTSLTIQCQVDSQVTMMFWYRQQPGQSLTLIATANQGSEATYESGFVIDKFPISRPNLTFSTLTVSNMSPEDSSIYLCSVAASGSRETQYFGPGTRLLVL.

V and J are TRBV6-2 or TRBV6-3 and TRBJ2-7; TRBD2 is a possible D gene (5 bases). The CDR3 is 14 residues long. Trimming cost V 4 bases and J 2 bases, with 12 bases left between them. The V gene's germline CDR1 is MNHEY and CDR2 SVGEGT. CDR3 protein: CASSSPRLTYEQYF. The DNA of the CDR3 is TGTGCCAGCAGTTCTCCTCGACTAACCTACGAGCAGTACTTC.

The V gene is TRBV5-5, the J gene TRBJ2-3; TRBD1 matches 11 bases. With V trimmed by 4 bases and J by 4 bases, 8 bases remained unmatched. This CDR3 spans 16 amino acids. Per the germline V gene, CDR1 is SGHKS and CDR2 is YYEKEE (reference sequence). CDR3 nucleotides: TGTGCCAGCAGCCCTCTACCGGGACAGGGGGCAGATACGCAGTATTTT. It encodes CASSPLPGQGADTQYF.

The chain is built from TRBV11-2 and TRBJ2-5; 10 positions match TRBD2. Germline assignment: CDR1 SGHAT and CDR2 FQNNGV. The CDR3 is 15 residues long. J lost 4 bases, V lost 2 bases, and 4 bases had no gene match. CDR3 DNA: TGTGCCAGCAGCTTAACCAGCGGGGGGGGAGAGACCCAGTACTTC. As protein: CASSLTSGGGETQYF.

The chain joins TRBV4-3 to TRBJ2-7; 8 bases line up with TRBD1. V shed 0 bases, J shed 3 bases, and the junction held 7 bases outside the gene matches. This CDR3 comprises 16 residues. In germline, CDR1 is LGHNA, CDR2 YSLEER. CDR3 in DNA: TGCGCCAGCAGCCAAGATCTGGGCGACAGGGGCTACGAGCAGTACTTC. Protein sequence: CASSQDLGDRGYEQYF.

This clone was recorded a few times. The rearrangement uses TRBV3-1 (or the pseudogene TRBV3-2) and TRBJ1-5; the D is unclear. The V end lost 10 bases, the J end lost 3 bases, and 13 bases lay between the germline ends. The CDR3 covers 13 residues. The germline V gene has CDR1 LGHDT and CDR2 YNNKEL (reference sequence). The chain's CDR3 is CAIQVYNNQPQHF. The CDR3 bases are TGTGCCATTCAGGTCTATAACAATCAGCCCCAGCATTTT.

J is TRBJ1-5 and V is TRBV7-2, with D hard to call. CDR1 and CDR2 from the germline V gene are SGHTA and FQGNSA. Trimming took off 2 bases at V and 6 bases at J, with 17 bases between the two ends. The CDR3 runs 16 residues. Here the CDR3 DNA reads TGTGCCAGCAGCTTATACCCCCCGGGCGCGGGTCAGCCCCAGCATTTT. Its translation is CASSLYPPGAGQPQHF.

The chain recombines TRBV12-3 or TRBV12-4 with TRBJ2-7, with a tentative D call TRBD2 (6 bases). V dropped 7 bases and J dropped 0 bases, with 10 bases sitting between them. The CDR3 is 13 amino acids. This CDR3 is CASNPGSSYEQYF. Written as DNA, the CDR3 is TGTGCCAGCAACCCCGGGAGCTCCTACGAGCAGTACTTC.

This chain links TRBV11-2 with TRBJ1-4; D call uncertain. V lost 2 bases and J 3 bases, leaving 10 bases between the germline ends. Germline loops: CDR1 SGHAT, CDR2 FQNNGV. CDR3 size: 15 residues. The CDR3 region has the DNA TGTGCCAGCAGCTTAATGAGGAATTCTAATGAAAAACTGTTTTTT. Translated: CASSLMRNSNEKLFF.

Only a few counts were recorded for this clone. J is TRBJ1-1 and V is TRBV3-1 (or the pseudogene TRBV3-2), with TRBD1 matching over 8 bases. The junction had 5 bases not matched to a gene; V was cut back by 4 bases and J by 4 bases. CDR3 length: 14 amino acids. Germline V gives CDR1 LGHDT, CDR2 YNNKEL (reference sequence). This CDR3 is CASSRNRGSTEAFF. DNA for the CDR3: TGTGCCAGCAGCCGAAACAGGGGGTCCACTGAAGCTTTCTTT.

The chain links TRBV5-4 to TRBJ2-1, with D tentatively TRBD2 (6 bases). CDR1 and CDR2 (germline): SGHNT, YYREEE (reference sequence). Between the trimmed V and J ends, which lost 5 bases and 5 bases, there was a span of 20 bases. The CDR3 is 16 amino acids. CDR3 amino acids: CASSLQGLPVNNEQFF. DNA of the CDR3: TGTGCCAGCAGTTTGCAGGGACTTCCGGTAAACAATGAGCAGTTCTTC.